This entry lists 3 T cell receptor beta chains sequenced from one sample in a study of blood T cell repertoires in COVID-19. Assay used: immunoSEQ multiplex PCR; TCRdb lists only in-frame clones, some missing. The table has approximately 240,000 clones, roughly 84% seen once; the top ten hold 2.1%. Sequenced material: peripheral blood. These receptors came from a woman aged 40 to 55 who had recovered from COVID-19.

This rearrangement joins TRBV5-1 to TRBJ2-5; D possibly corresponds to TRBD2 (6 bases). The CDR3 loop spans 15 amino acids. Germline V gene lookup returns CDR1 SGHRS and CDR2 YFSETQ. V was pared by 2 bases and J by 5 bases, with 16 bases between. The CDR3 is CASSFAGSPHETQYF. The CDR3 DNA reads TGCGCCAGCAGCTTTGCGGGGTCACCTCACGAGACCCAGTACTTC.

A single count supports this clone. V and J are TRBV4-2 and TRBJ2-1; 11 nucleotides align to TRBD2. Germline V gene lookup returns CDR1 LGHNA and CDR2 YNFKEQ. The V gene end was trimmed by 0 bases and the J gene end by 6 bases; junction bases not matched to a gene: 7. The CDR3 sequence is 17 residues long. The DNA of the CDR3 is TGTGCCAGCAGCCAAGAGGCTAGCGGGGGGAATATCAATGAGCAGTTCTTC. Protein sequence: CASSQEASGGNINEQFF.

The J gene is TRBJ1-4, the V gene TRBV30, with D hard to call. Trimming cost V 2 bases and J 7 bases, with 11 bases left between them. Germline V gives CDR1 GTSNPN, CDR2 SVGIG (reference sequence). The CDR3 sequence is 13 residues long. CDR3: CAWSSRLGEKLFF. The CDR3 nucleotides are TGTGCCTGGAGTAGTAGACTGGGTGAAAAACTGTTTTTT. Full variable domain (remainder filled in from reference TRBV30 and TRBJ1-4): SQTIHQWPATLVQPVGSPLSLECTVEGTSNPNLYWYRQAAGRGLQLLFYSVGIGQISSEVPQNLSASRPQDRQFILSSKKLLLSDSGFYLCAWSSRLGEKLFFGSGTQLSVL.